The 7 T cell receptor beta chains below come from one sample, sequenced in a study of control samples from healthy donors and cancer patients. The repertoire was sequenced with immunoSEQ multiplex PCR; TCRdb's copy has only in-frame clones and lacks some. The data show approximately 70,000 clones, about 90% seen once. Specimen: blood. Receptors were obtained from a woman aged 45-65 years in good health.

The rearrangement uses TRBV7-9 and TRBJ1-1, with D unresolved. The CDR3 consists of 12 residues. Trimming took off 1 base at V and 11 bases at J, with 11 bases between the two ends. The germline V gene has CDR1 SEHNR and CDR2 FQNEAQ (reference sequence). The CDR3 here is CASSLDLEAAFF. The CDR3 DNA reads TGTGCCAGCAGCTTAGATCTTGAAGCGGCTTTCTTT. Supplemented by reference TRBV7-9 and TRBJ1-1, the full variable domain reads DTGVSQNPRHKITKRGQNVTFRCDPISEHNRLYWYRQTLGQGPEFLTYFQNEAQLEKSRLLSDRFSAERPKGSFSTLEIQRTEQGDSAMYLCASSLDLEAAFFGQGTRLTVV.

The J gene is TRBJ2-1, the V gene TRBV10-1; D unresolved. Deletions cut 5 bases from V and 9 bases from J, with 11 bases between. CDR3 size: 12 residues. CDR1 and CDR2 from the germline V gene are WNHNN and SYGVQD (reference sequence). DNA for the CDR3: TGCGCCAGCAGTTTAAGTGTAGGTGAGCAGTTCTTC. It yields the protein CASSLSVGEQFF.

The chain uses TRBV14 and TRBJ2-1, with 9 bases aligning to TRBD2. The CDR3 runs to 15 residues. CDR1 and CDR2 from the germline V gene are SGHDN and FVKESK. V lost 0 bases and J lost 14; bases outside the gene matches: 11. CDR3 sequence reads: CASSQEAGGRAGEFF. The CDR3, as DNA: TGTGCCAGCAGCCAAGAGGCGGGCGGGAGGGCCGGGGAGTTCTTC.

This chain connects TRBV18 to TRBJ1-1; 11 nucleotides align to TRBD1. The CDR3 is 17 residues long. The junction had 5 bases not matched to a gene; V was cut back by 1 base and J by 1 base. Germline CDR1 and CDR2: KGHSH and LQKENI. In DNA, the CDR3 is TGTGCCAGCTCACCACGGAGGACAGGGGGCTCGAACACTGAAGCTTTCTTT. Amino acids: CASSPRRTGGSNTEAFF.

In this sample, this clone turned up once. V and J are TRBV2 and TRBJ2-3, with 8 bases fitting TRBD2. With V trimmed by 7 bases and J by 4 bases, 10 bases remained unmatched. The V gene's germline CDR1 is SNHLY and CDR2 FYNNEI. This CDR3 comprises 15 residues. The DNA of the CDR3 is TGTGCCAGCATCGGCGGGAGGCGGGGGGCAGATACGCAGTATTTT. This codes for CASIGGRRGADTQYF.

The chain combines TRBV7-9 with TRBJ2-1; 12 nucleotides match TRBD2. The CDR3 runs to 15 residues. J gave up 9 bases and V 8 bases, and 11 bases lay outside the gene matches. The V gene's germline CDR1 is SEHNR and CDR2 FQNEAQ (reference sequence). CDR3 protein: CASARTSGRMGEQFF. As DNA, the CDR3 is TGTGCCAGCGCTCGTACTAGCGGGAGGATGGGTGAGCAGTTCTTC.

The V gene is TRBV7-9, the J gene TRBJ1-1; the D gene is possibly TRBD1 (5 bases). CDR1 SEHNR and CDR2 FQNEAQ come from the germline V gene (reference sequence). V lost 0 bases to trimming and J lost 2 bases, with 7 bases between them. CDR3 size: 14 residues. The CDR3 DNA follows: TGTGCCAGCAGCTTAGCGGGGGGTAACACTGAAGCTTTCTTT. This translates into CASSLAGGNTEAFF.